These 32 T cell receptor beta chains were all obtained from the same sample, sequenced in a study of preoperative IRX-2 immunotherapy in early breast cancer. Treatment denoted: preoperative locoregional IRX-2 cytokine immunotherapy. Data came from immunoSEQ multiplex PCR; TCRdb stores just in-frame clones and leaves some out. The sample carries 10,000 to 15,000 clones, roughly 91% recorded once. The specimen was taken from a patient treated with IRX-2 immunotherapy. Receptors originate from a human donor with breast cancer.

The J gene is TRBJ2-7, the V gene TRBV27; 7 nucleotides match TRBD1. V shed 2 bases and J 2 bases; nucleotides not matched to a gene: 3. This CDR3 is 14 amino acids long. The germline V gene has CDR1 MNHEY and CDR2 SMNVEV (reference sequence). CDR3 bases: TGTGCCAGCAGTTTACATACAGGGGCCTACGAGCAGTACGTC. The encoded protein is CASSLHTGAYEQYV.

The chain has TRBV9 and TRBJ2-3, with TRBD1 matching over 11 bases. The CDR3 covers 16 residues. Losses at the gene ends were 4 bases for V and 3 bases for J; bases not matched to a gene: 7. Germline CDR1 is SGDLS and CDR2 is YYNGEE. The chain's CDR3 is CASSPGTGGPTDTQYF. The CDR3 DNA is TGTGCCAGCAGCCCGGGGACAGGGGGGCCTACAGATACGCAGTATTTT.

V gene TRBV7-8 combines with J gene TRBJ2-5, with 9 bases matching TRBD1. Looked up from germline, CDR1 is SGHVS and CDR2 is FQNEAQ. Germline trimming cut 5 bases from V and 5 bases from J; bases unmatched to any gene: 12. CDR3 length equals 16 residues. CDR3 DNA sequence: TGTGCCAGCAGCCCAACCCGCCGACAGGGGGGGGAGACCCAGTACTTC. This encodes CASSPTRRQGGETQYF.

This clone was seen a single time. V gene TRBV10-1 combines with J gene TRBJ1-4; D unresolved. This CDR3 is 13 amino acids long. The germline gives CDR1 WNHNN, CDR2 SYGVQD (reference sequence). Trimming pared 7 bases from V and 4 bases from J, leaving 10 bases between. In nucleotides, the CDR3 is TGCGCCAGCACTACAGAGATTAATGAAAAACTGTTTTTT. This sequence encodes CASTTEINEKLFF.

The chain carries TRBV6-6 and TRBJ1-2; D is uncertain. V gave up 4 bases and J gave up 4 bases, with 10 bases separating them. CDR3 length equals 13 residues. Germline V gene data show CDR1 as MNHNY and CDR2 as SVGAGI (reference sequence). CDR3 loop: CASSLITRYGYTF. The CDR3 DNA sequence: TGTGCCAGCAGTTTAATTACACGCTATGGCTACACCTTC.

The count of this clone is one. The CDR3 here is CASSITGGQETQYF. CDR3 nucleotides: TGTGCCAGTAGTATTACGGGGGGACAAGAGACCCAGTACTTC. This rearrangement joins TRBV19 to TRBJ2-5, with 7 bases lining up with TRBD2. This CDR3 region has 14 residues. The V and J ends lost 3 bases and 2 bases, in that order; junction bases with no gene match: 3. Germline V lookup: CDR1 LNHDA, CDR2 SQIVND (reference sequence).

The chain has TRBV11-2 and TRBJ2-3; no reliable D call. Germline CDR1 SGHAT, CDR2 FQNNGV. V gave up 2 bases and J gave up 8 bases, with 14 bases separating them. The CDR3 loop spans 14 amino acids. Here the CDR3 reads CASSLNEAKGTQYF. The DNA for the CDR3 is TGTGCCAGCAGCTTAAACGAGGCGAAGGGTACGCAGTATTTT.

The chain is built from TRBV6-5 and TRBJ2-5; D ambiguous. The V gene lost 0 bases and the J gene lost 1 base, with 9 bases spanning the gap. The CDR3 contains 15 residues. Germline-derived CDR1 and CDR2 are MNHEY and SVGAGI. CDR3 bases: TGTGCCAGCAGTTACTCGACACTTGCCCAAGAGACCCAGTACTTC. Translation gives CASSYSTLAQETQYF.

This clone appeared a few times. V and J are TRBV5-1 and TRBJ2-2, with 9 bases matching TRBD1. The CDR3 covers 16 residues. The junction had 10 bases not matched to a gene; V was cut back by 4 bases and J by 6 bases. Germline V lookup: CDR1 SGHRS, CDR2 YFSETQ. CDR3 sequence: CASSPQDRGTSGELFF. The CDR3 DNA is TGCGCCAGCAGCCCACAGGACAGGGGAACGTCCGGGGAGCTGTTTTTT.

This sequence joins TRBV18 and TRBJ1-1; 9 positions match TRBD1. V gave up 0 bases and J gave up 7 bases; unmatched junction bases: 9. This CDR3 is built from 16 residues. Germline-derived CDR1 and CDR2 are KGHSH and LQKENI. The CDR3 protein is CASSPPGIQGAGEAFF. CDR3 coding DNA: TGTGCCAGCTCACCACCGGGAATACAGGGGGCTGGTGAAGCTTTCTTT.

The chain couples TRBV2 to TRBJ1-5, with D possibly TRBD1 on 5 matching bases. The CDR3 totals 23 residues. Trimming took off 3 bases at V and 0 bases at J, with 33 bases between the two ends. Germline V gene lookup returns CDR1 SNHLY and CDR2 FYNNEI. This CDR3 reads CASSEGRVGYVRQKPYSNQPQHF. As DNA, the CDR3 is TGTGCCAGCAGTGAGGGCAGGGTTGGGTACGTGAGACAAAAGCCCTATAGCAATCAGCCCCAGCATTTT.

This sequence joins TRBV7-9 and TRBJ1-2; D unclear. The CDR3 sequence is 12 residues long. Germline-derived CDR1 and CDR2 are SEHNR and FQNEAQ (reference sequence). With 5 bases removed from V and 6 bases from J, the gap between germline ends came to 10 bases. The CDR3 DNA is TGTGCCAGCAGCCCTTCCGTGGATGGCTACACCTTC. Translation gives CASSPSVDGYTF.

This chain connects TRBV5-4 to TRBJ1-6; maybe TRBD1 (5 bases). The V gene lost 4 bases and the J gene lost 11 bases, with 16 bases spanning the gap. Per germline, CDR1 SGHNT and CDR2 YYREEE (reference sequence). This CDR3 is built from 14 residues. CDR3 in amino acids: CASSMWGMRAPLHF. Here the CDR3 DNA reads TGTGCCAGCAGCATGTGGGGGATGAGGGCACCCCTCCACTTT.

The J gene is TRBJ2-2, the V gene TRBV13, with D perhaps assigned TRBD1 or TRBD2 (5 bases each). Germline values: CDR1 PRHDT, CDR2 FYEKMQ (reference sequence). The CDR3 runs to 16 residues. V lost 5 bases to trimming and J lost 5 bases, with 18 bases between them. The CDR3 protein is CASSDSRGRLTGELFF. CDR3 nucleotides: TGTGCCAGCAGCGACTCCCGGGGACGTCTAACCGGGGAGCTGTTTTTT.

The rearrangement joins TRBV2 to TRBJ1-2; 7 bases fit TRBD1. CDR3 length equals 12 residues. Germline trimming cut 4 bases from V and 6 bases from J; bases unmatched to any gene: 2. Per germline, CDR1 SNHLY and CDR2 FYNNEI. The CDR3 DNA reads TGTGCCAGCAGTGCAGACAGGGATGGCTACACCTTC. It specifies CASSADRDGYTF.

This rearrangement joins TRBV29-1 to TRBJ2-1; D unclear. The germline gives CDR1 SQVTM, CDR2 ANQGSEA. The CDR3 extends over 11 amino acids. Trimming left V 6 bases short and J 4 bases short, with 7 bases between. The CDR3 coding sequence is TGCAGCGTCCACAGTTACAATGAGCAGTTCTTC. This gives the protein CSVHSYNEQFF.

The chain uses TRBV28 and TRBJ2-3, with 10 positions matching TRBD2. Germline trimming cut 7 bases from V and 0 bases from J; bases unmatched to any gene: 1. In germline, CDR1 is MDHEN, CDR2 SYDVKM. The CDR3 runs to 14 residues. CDR3: CASTSGGSTDTQYF. CDR3 sequence (DNA): TGTGCCAGCACTAGCGGGGGCAGCACAGATACGCAGTATTTT.

The V gene is TRBV2, the J gene TRBJ1-2, with D hard to call. The CDR3 is made up of 11 amino acids. The germline gives CDR1 SNHLY, CDR2 FYNNEI. V shed 2 bases and J shed 4 bases, with 2 bases lying between them. CDR3: CASSEIYGYTF. As DNA, the CDR3 is TGTGCCAGCAGTGAAATCTATGGCTACACCTTC.

In DNA, the CDR3 is TGTGCCAGCAGTCCTACAAACAGGGGGGGCTATGGCTACACCTTC. Translation: CASSPTNRGGYGYTF. This chain joins TRBV6-6 and TRBJ1-2; 8 bases match TRBD1. The germline V gene has CDR1 MNHNY and CDR2 SVGAGI (reference sequence). V lost 5 bases and J lost 4; bases outside the gene matches: 9. The CDR3 length is 15 residues.

The gene calls are TRBV19 and TRBJ2-5; D is possibly TRBD2 (7 bases). Germline CDR1 reads LNHDA; CDR2 reads SQIVND (reference sequence). Trimming took 5 bases from V and 4 from J, leaving 20 bases between them. The CDR3 sequence is 16 residues long. CDR3 coding DNA: TGTGCCAGTAGTCGTATGAGGGGGGGCCTCGGAGAGACCCAGTACTTC. Translation gives CASSRMRGGLGETQYF.

The chain carries TRBV5-6 and TRBJ1-1, with TRBD1 as a possible D gene (5 bases). The germline gives CDR1 SGHDT, CDR2 YYEEEE. Trimming took 2 bases from V and 3 from J, leaving 23 bases between them. CDR3 length: 18 amino acids. The CDR3 is CASSFVPRDFHRYTEAFF. The CDR3 DNA sequence: TGTGCCAGCAGCTTTGTCCCCAGGGATTTCCACCGGTACACTGAAGCTTTCTTT. Using reference TRBV5-6 and TRBJ1-1 for the parts outside the CDR3, the full variable domain is DAGVTQSPTHLIKTRGQQVTLRCSPKSGHDTVSWYQQALGQGPQFIFQYYEEEERQRGNFPDRFSGHQFPNYSSELNVNALLLGDSALYLCASSFVPRDFHRYTEAFFGQGTRLTVV.

V and J are TRBV6-1 and TRBJ1-1, with D possibly TRBD1 on 6 matching bases. The CDR3 extends over 15 amino acids. CDR1 MNHNS and CDR2 SASEGT come from the germline V gene. Deletions cut 2 bases from V and 5 bases from J, with 15 bases between. The CDR3 reads CASSEMAGGRTEAFF. CDR3 DNA: TGTGCCAGCAGTGAAATGGCGGGGGGCCGGACTGAAGCTTTCTTT.

V and J are TRBV29-1 and TRBJ2-2; a possible D gene is TRBD1 (5 bases). Per germline, CDR1 SQVTM and CDR2 ANQGSEA. This CDR3 contains 12 residues. Trimming removed 5 bases from V and 6 bases from J, with 10 bases in between. The CDR3 region is CSVHQGSGELFF. The DNA of the CDR3 is TGCAGCGTTCATCAGGGTTCCGGGGAGCTGTTTTTT.

The chain carries TRBV19 and TRBJ2-1; TRBD1 agrees at 8 bases. V trimming: 5 bases; J trimming: 11 bases; junction bases outside the gene matches: 8. The CDR3 contains 13 residues. Germline loops: CDR1 LNHDA, CDR2 SQIVND (reference sequence). The CDR3 region is CASSAADRGQQFF. The DNA for the CDR3 is TGTGCCAGTAGTGCCGCTGACAGGGGCCAGCAGTTCTTC. The entire variable domain, with the rest obtained from reference TRBV19 and TRBJ2-1, is as follows: DGGITQSPKYLFRKEGQNVTLSCEQNLNHDAMYWYRQDPGQGLRLIYYSQIVNDFQKGDIAEGYSVSREKKESFPLTVTSAQKNPTAFYLCASSAADRGQQFFGPGTRLTVL.

This CDR3 reads CASSERGPGLNNEQFF. In nucleotides, the CDR3 is TGTGCCAGCAGTGAAAGGGGACCGGGACTTAACAATGAGCAGTTCTTC. This chain uses TRBV2 with TRBJ2-1; the D gene is possibly TRBD2 (6 bases). Trimming shortened V by 2 bases and J by 5 bases, and 16 bases separated the two germline ends. This CDR3 has 16 residues. CDR1 is SNHLY and CDR2 is FYNNEI in the germline V gene.

The chain uses TRBV4-1 and TRBJ1-2, with a weak D call TRBD1 (6 bases). The CDR3 covers 14 residues. With 3 bases removed from V and 2 bases from J, the gap between germline ends came to 10 bases. Germline CDR1 and CDR2: MGHRA and YSYEKL. Here the CDR3 DNA reads TGCGCCAGCAGCCACCTCAGGGGAAACTATGGCTACACCTTC. It is translated as CASSHLRGNYGYTF.

V and J are TRBV30 and TRBJ1-2, with D unresolved. The CDR3 loop spans 12 amino acids. Germline CDR1 GTSNPN, CDR2 SVGIG (reference sequence). V was clipped by 2 bases and J by 1 base, with 5 bases between them. The CDR3, as DNA: TGTGCCTGGAGTAGGCATAACTATGGCTACACCTTC. Its translation: CAWSRHNYGYTF.

This clone appeared once. The gene calls are TRBV19 and TRBJ2-1; 16 positions agree with TRBD2. The junction had 11 bases not matched to a gene; V was cut back by 9 bases and J by 12 bases. The CDR3 extends over 15 amino acids. Germline values: CDR1 LNHDA, CDR2 SQIVND (reference sequence). The CDR3 region has the DNA TGTGCCAGCATCGGGACTAGCGGGGGGGCCGGGCGGCAGTTCTTC. This sequence encodes CASIGTSGGAGRQFF.

The chain uses TRBV25-1 and TRBJ1-2; D uncertain. Between the trimmed V and J ends, which lost 6 bases and 5 bases, there was a span of 7 bases. CDR1 is MGHDK and CDR2 is SYGVNS in the germline V gene. The CDR3 is made up of 11 amino acids. CDR3: CASSRAYGYTF. The CDR3 DNA is TGTGCCAGCAGCCGGGCTTATGGCTACACCTTC.

V usage is TRBV4-1 and J usage is TRBJ1-2, with D perhaps TRBD1 (5 bases). CDR1 is MGHRA, CDR2 YSYEKL, per germline. This CDR3 is 14 amino acids long. V was pared by 1 base and J by 7 bases, with 13 bases between. The chain's CDR3 is CASSQVGDGAGYTF. In DNA, the CDR3 is TGCGCCAGCAGCCAAGTCGGGGATGGGGCTGGCTACACCTTC.

The V and J genes are TRBV4-2 and TRBJ1-1; maybe TRBD1 (6 bases). The CDR3 is 16 residues long. The germline CDR1 and CDR2 sequences are LGHNA and YNFKEQ. V lost 0 bases and J lost 1, with 12 bases in between. CDR3 in DNA: TGTGCCAGCAGCCAAGAAGGGGGTATGGGGAACACTGAAGCTTTCTTT. As protein: CASSQEGGMGNTEAFF.

This clone was seen once. The chain is built from TRBV28 and TRBJ1-4; unclear D gene. Per the germline V gene, CDR1 is MDHEN and CDR2 is SYDVKM. The V gene lost 3 bases and the J gene lost 7 bases, with 15 bases spanning the gap. The CDR3 runs to 15 residues. The CDR3 DNA reads as TGTGCCAGCAGTTTTGGGCAGTCGTCCGGTGAAAAACTGTTTTTT. Protein sequence: CASSFGQSSGEKLFF.